Listed below are T cell receptor beta chains from one sample, sequenced in a study of shared clonotypes between healthy human individuals. Profiled with immunoSEQ multiplex PCR; TCRdb holds only in-frame clones, not every one. The repertoire includes under 1,900,000 clones, approximately 98.5% of them detected once, and roughly 0.36% sits in the top ten. Sequencing was carried out using naive CD4+ T cells sorted from blood. The source of these receptors is a man aged 30 to 39 in good health. The conserved cysteine and the conserved F or W are not part of the CDR3 here. The order of the fields is V gene, CDR3 protein.

v_gene: TRBV19; CDR3aa: ASRDRGPGQPQH
v_gene: TRBV10-3; CDR3aa: AISARTGDSNYGYT
v_gene: TRBV27; CDR3aa: ASSLTTSGKAGELF
v_gene: TRBV28; CDR3aa: ASRTNRGGFVEKLF
v_gene: TRBV4-3; CDR3aa: ASSQGGGSTDTQY
v_gene: TRBV5-5; CDR3aa: ASSFAPRVVDGDYGYT
v_gene: TRBV7-9; CDR3aa: ASSRTSVYNEQF
v_gene: TRBV6-4; CDR3aa: ASSLGTNYGYT
v_gene: TRBV5-1; CDR3aa: ASTPSRGVETQY
v_gene: TRBV19; CDR3aa: ASIRTGRGNTGELF
v_gene: TRBV4-1; CDR3aa: ASTLLLAGSYEQY
v_gene: TRBV7-2; CDR3aa: ASTLEGSSYEQY
v_gene: TRBV6-1; CDR3aa: ASSEGNVGHYEQY
v_gene: TRBV2; CDR3aa: ASRQVYEQY
v_gene: TRBV28; CDR3aa: ASSSHTDWGATEAF
v_gene: TRBV19; CDR3aa: ASSIRGPPEKLF
v_gene: TRBV7-2; CDR3aa: ASSDRDRGWHEQF
v_gene: TRBV5-1; CDR3aa: ASSLEGQVNQPQH
v_gene: TRBV28; CDR3aa: ASSPRQGLGGELF
v_gene: TRBV5-1; CDR3aa: ASSLAGTGSTDTQY
v_gene: TRBV9; CDR3aa: ASSVEAGEPREQY
v_gene: TRBV5-1; CDR3aa: ASSSLAGDFYEQY
v_gene: TRBV5-5; CDR3aa: ASSLVPGLGANVLT
v_gene: TRBV7-2; CDR3aa: ASSLERGGYEQY
v_gene: TRBV11-2; CDR3aa: ASSLGPVGYNEQF
v_gene: TRBV6-1; CDR3aa: ASMPGQGDTEAF
v_gene: TRBV28; CDR3aa: ASTKRSQPQH
v_gene: TRBV29-1; CDR3aa: SVDRRGLGETQY
v_gene: TRBV5-1; CDR3aa: ASSLGQGAGNEQF
v_gene: TRBV5-1; CDR3aa: ASSLRLAGIADTQY
v_gene: TRBV14; CDR3aa: ASSQDMGTEAF
v_gene: TRBV7-9; CDR3aa: ASSPRTGKNQPQH
v_gene: TRBV7-2; CDR3aa: ASTTSGRAADTQY
v_gene: TRBV1; CDR3aa: TSSQGLAPDTQY
v_gene: TRBV28; CDR3aa: ASSARQVSGQY
v_gene: TRBV7-9; CDR3aa: ASSPTENTEAF
v_gene: TRBV29-1; CDR3aa: SVAGLGTQH
v_gene: TRBV6-9; CDR3aa: ASKRREVYNEQF
v_gene: TRBV6-6; CDR3aa: ASSYSREGPDGELF
v_gene: TRBV30; CDR3aa: AGKQGAHTGELF
v_gene: TRBV5-4; CDR3aa: ASSIRQGQYEKLF